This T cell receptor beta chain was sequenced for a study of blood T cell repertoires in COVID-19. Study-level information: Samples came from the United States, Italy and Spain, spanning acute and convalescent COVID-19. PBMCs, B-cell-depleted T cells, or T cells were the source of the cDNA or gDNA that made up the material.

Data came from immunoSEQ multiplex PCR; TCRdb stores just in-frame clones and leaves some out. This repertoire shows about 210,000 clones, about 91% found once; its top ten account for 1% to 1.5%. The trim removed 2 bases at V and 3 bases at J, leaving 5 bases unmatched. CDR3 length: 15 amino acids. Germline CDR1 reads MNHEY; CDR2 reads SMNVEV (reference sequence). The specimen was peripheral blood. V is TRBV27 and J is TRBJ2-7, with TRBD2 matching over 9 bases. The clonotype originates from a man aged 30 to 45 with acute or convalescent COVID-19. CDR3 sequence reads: CASSLMAGGFYEQYF. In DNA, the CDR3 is TGTGCCAGCAGTTTAATGGCGGGAGGGTTCTACGAGCAGTACTTC.